Listed here are 4 T cell receptor beta chains from one sample, sequenced in a study of T cells after somatic rescue of genetic block. Assay: immunoSEQ multiplex PCR; the TCRdb copy retains only in-frame clones and omits some. The sample carries 70,000 or so clones, roughly 92% recorded once. The sequenced sample consisted of peripheral blood mononuclear cells (PBMCs). All receptors derive from a man between 35 and 55 years old.

This clone was seen only once. The chain uses TRBV19 and TRBJ2-2; TRBD1 is a possible D gene (6 bases). This CDR3 is built from 14 residues. Germline V CDR1 and CDR2: LNHDA, SQIVND (reference sequence). V was pared by 11 bases and J by 0 bases, with 13 bases between. CDR3 sequence (DNA): TGTGCCGCCAGGGGAACTTCGAACACCGGGGAGCTGTTTTTT. Amino acids: CAARGTSNTGELFF.

As DNA, the CDR3 is TGTGCCAGCAGTGAAGACCGGACAGGGGGGGAAAAACTGTTTTTT. Protein sequence: CASSEDRTGGEKLFF. The chain links TRBV6-1 to TRBJ1-4; TRBD1 matches 10 bases. CDR1 MNHNS and CDR2 SASEGT come from the germline V gene. The length of the CDR3 is 15 residues. The V and J ends lost 1 base and 8 bases, in that order; junction bases with no gene match: 4.

V is TRBV7-2 and J is TRBJ2-3; 9 nucleotides agree with TRBD2. Germline lookup yields CDR1 SGHTA and CDR2 FQGNSA. This CDR3 spans 15 amino acids. Unmatched junction bases numbered 6, after V lost 1 base and J lost 7 bases. CDR3 in amino acids: CASSLGGGAGNTQYF. For the CDR3, the DNA is TGTGCCAGCAGCTTAGGCGGGGGGGCGGGAAATACGCAGTATTTT.

This chain links TRBV10-1 with TRBJ2-7; 13 bases agree with TRBD2. Per the germline V gene, CDR1 is WNHNN and CDR2 is SYGVQD (reference sequence). V was pared by 6 bases and J by 11 bases, with 10 bases of the junction left unmatched. This CDR3 spans 14 amino acids. CDR3 bases: TGCGCCAGCAGCGCCGGGACTAGCGGGACGGACAAGTACTTC. Encoded protein: CASSAGTSGTDKYF.